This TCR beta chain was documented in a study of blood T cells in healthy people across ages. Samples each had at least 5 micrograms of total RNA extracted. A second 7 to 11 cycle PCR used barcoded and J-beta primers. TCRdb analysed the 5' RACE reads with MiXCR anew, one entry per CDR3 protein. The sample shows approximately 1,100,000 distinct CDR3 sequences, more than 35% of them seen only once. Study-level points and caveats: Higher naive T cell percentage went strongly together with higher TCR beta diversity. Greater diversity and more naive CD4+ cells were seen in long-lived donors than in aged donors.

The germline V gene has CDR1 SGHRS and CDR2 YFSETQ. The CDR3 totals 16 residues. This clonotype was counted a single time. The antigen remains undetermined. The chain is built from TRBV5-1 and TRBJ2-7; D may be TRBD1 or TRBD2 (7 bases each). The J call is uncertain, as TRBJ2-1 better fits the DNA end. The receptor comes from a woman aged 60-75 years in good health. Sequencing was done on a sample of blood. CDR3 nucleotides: TGCGCCAGCAGCCTAGCAGCGGGACAGCTTCCCTACGAGCAGTTCTTC. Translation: CASSLAAGQLPYEQFF.